This T cell receptor beta chain was captured by sequencing in a study of shared clonotypes between healthy human individuals. Terminally differentiated effector memory CD45RA+ cells were excluded by CCR7 positive selection of CD45RO-negative cells. Concerning this clone: No antigen is known for it.

Study-level findings and limits: Apart from blood, nothing was sampled; tissue repertoires likely differ.

Sequencing used immunoSEQ multiplex PCR; TCRdb keeps in-frame clones, though not all of them. The top ten clones hold 1% to 1.5% of a sample with roughly 2,000,000 clones, just under 95% of them seen once. The source is a man aged 18-30 years in good health. What was sequenced was naive CD8+ T cells sorted from blood.

CDR3: CAQPSGGAEDTQYF. DNA for the CDR3: TGTGCCCAACCTAGCGGGGGGGCAGAAGATACGCAGTATTTT. This rearrangement joins TRBV30 to TRBJ2-3, with 12 bases fitting TRBD2. The CDR3 length is 14 residues. Germline V gene sequence: CDR1 GTSNPN, CDR2 SVGIG (reference sequence). V was clipped by 8 bases and J by 5 bases; unmatched bases: 8.